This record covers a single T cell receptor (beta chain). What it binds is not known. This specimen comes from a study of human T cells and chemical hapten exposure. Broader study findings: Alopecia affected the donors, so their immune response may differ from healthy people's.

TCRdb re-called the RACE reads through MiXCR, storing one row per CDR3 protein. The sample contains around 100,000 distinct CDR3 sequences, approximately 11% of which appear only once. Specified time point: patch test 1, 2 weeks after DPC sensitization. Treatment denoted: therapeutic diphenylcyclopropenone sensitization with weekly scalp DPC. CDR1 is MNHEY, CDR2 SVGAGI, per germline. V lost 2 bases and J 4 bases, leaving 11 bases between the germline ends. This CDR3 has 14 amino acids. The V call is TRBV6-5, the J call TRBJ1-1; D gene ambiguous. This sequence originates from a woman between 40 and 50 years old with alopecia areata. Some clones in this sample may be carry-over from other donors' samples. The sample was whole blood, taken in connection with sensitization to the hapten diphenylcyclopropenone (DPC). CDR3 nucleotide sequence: TGTGCCAGCAGTTACGATGGAGGAGGCACTGAAGCTTTCTTT. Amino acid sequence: CASSYDGGGTEAFF.